A selection of T cell receptor beta chains follows, all from one sample in a study of regulatory and conventional T cells in RAG deficiency. TCRdb's table, derived via immunoSEQ multiplex PCR, lists solely in-frame clones and lacks some. The sample gives tens of thousands of clones, around 89% of which show up once; 5% to 6.5% is in the top ten. These data also featured in a second study, about regulatory T cells.

The sample taken for sequencing was CD8+ T cells sorted from blood. The receptors were gathered from a human donor in good health. Each CDR3 is given with its conserved first and last residue. A D gene is named only where the DNA matches it firmly. Clone size is shown for a subset of rows, as once, few, many or a class of expanded clone.

j_call v_call clone_size d_call cdr3_aa cdr3_nt
TRBJ2-7 TRBV10-3 few TRBD1 CASSETGTGGYEQYF TGTGCCAGCAGCGAAACCGGGACAGGGGGCTACGAGCAGTACTTC
TRBJ2-7 TRBV11-2 once . CASSLVDWQANYEQYF TGTGCCAGCAGTCTCGTCGATTGGCAGGCAAACTACGAGCAGTACTTC
TRBJ1-2 TRBV4-2 . . CASSQLEEDEGPYYGYTF TGTGCCAGCAGCCAATTAGAAGAGGATGAGGGGCCATACTATGGCTACACCTTC
TRBJ2-7 TRBV6-1 . . CASSELGTGPYEQYF TGTGCCAGCAGTGAATTAGGGACTGGGCCCTACGAGCAGTACTTC
TRBJ2-2 TRBV7-6 . . CASSLDVGGEGTGELFF TGTGCCAGCAGCCTAGACGTAGGGGGAGAGGGCACCGGGGAGCTGTTTTTT
TRBJ2-2 TRBV11-3 . TRBD1 CASSLGQGAPGELFF TGTGCCAGCAGCTTAGGACAGGGGGCACCCGGGGAGCTGTTTTTT
TRBJ1-2 TRBV5-3 . . CASNYRTRGIYGYTF TGTGCCAGCAACTACAGGACCCGGGGAATCTATGGCTACACCTTC
TRBJ2-7 TRBV11-2 . TRBD1 CASSFNQGADEQYF TGTGCCAGCAGCTTTAACCAGGGGGCCGACGAGCAGTACTTC
TRBJ2-7 TRBV9 . . CASSVGWGAAYEQYF TGTGCCAGCAGCGTAGGATGGGGGGCTGCTTACGAGCAGTACTTC
TRBJ2-1 TRBV7-2 . . CASSLELADEQFF TGTGCCAGCAGCTTAGAACTAGCCGATGAGCAGTTCTTC